The 20 T cell receptor beta chains below were found in one sample sequenced in a study of T cell responses to AZD1222 COVID-19 vaccine. Some clones are missing from TCRdb's copy, which holds only in-frame ones; the method was immunoSEQ multiplex PCR. The repertoire includes about 260,000 clones, 85% to 95% of them detected once, and 0.5% to 0.7% sits in the top ten. This specimen consisted of peripheral blood, obtained on day 0 of AZD1222 vaccination. The origin of the receptors is an adult in good health.

This clone was counted between two and nine times. V is TRBV11-2 and J is TRBJ1-1; D is possibly TRBD1 (5 bases). Trimming stripped 4 bases from V and 1 base from J, with 16 bases between. Germline V gene sequence: CDR1 SGHAT, CDR2 FQNNGV. This CDR3 has 16 residues. The CDR3: CASSSFPGTANTEAFF. CDR3 nucleotide sequence: TGTGCCAGCAGCTCGTTCCCAGGGACGGCGAACACTGAAGCTTTCTTT.

The rearrangement uses TRBV27 and TRBJ2-3; 11 positions match TRBD2. V trimming: 2 bases; J trimming: 6 bases; junction bases outside the gene matches: 10. The CDR3 length is 17 residues. Germline V gives CDR1 MNHEY, CDR2 SMNVEV (reference sequence). CDR3 sequence reads: CASSLSVSGRASDTQYF. The CDR3 nucleotides are TGTGCCAGCAGTTTAAGCGTTAGCGGGAGGGCCTCGGATACGCAGTATTTT.

The V call is TRBV4-1, the J call TRBJ2-5; TRBD2 matches at 10 bases. Germline trimming cut 4 bases from V and 5 bases from J; bases unmatched to any gene: 4. This CDR3 region has 14 residues. Germline V gene sequence: CDR1 MGHRA, CDR2 YSYEKL. The CDR3 DNA follows: TGCGCCAGCAGCCGAGCGGGAGGGCGGGAGACCCAGTACTTC. Translation: CASSRAGGRETQYF.

V usage is TRBV5-6 and J usage is TRBJ1-5; 8 bases align to TRBD1. The CDR3 loop spans 15 amino acids. Trimming took 3 bases from V and 6 from J; bases not matched to a gene: 8. The germline V gene has CDR1 SGHDT and CDR2 YYEEEE. DNA of the CDR3: TGTGCCAGCAGCTCCCGGGACAGGCTCTCTCAGCCCCAGCATTTT. It encodes CASSSRDRLSQPQHF.

The V and J genes are TRBV7-9 and TRBJ1-2, with D unclear. Trimming pared 5 bases from V and 0 bases from J, leaving 10 bases between. The CDR3 runs 14 residues. Germline V lookup: CDR1 SEHNR, CDR2 FQNEAQ (reference sequence). CDR3 nucleotides: TGTGCCAGCAGCCCCAGTGGCCCTAACTATGGCTACACCTTC. Its translation is CASSPSGPNYGYTF.

V usage is TRBV27 and J usage is TRBJ2-7; no clear D gene. The CDR3 runs 13 residues. Trimming left V 3 bases short and J 2 bases short, with 8 bases between. Germline CDR1 MNHEY, CDR2 SMNVEV (reference sequence). The CDR3 sequence is CASSFTGAYEQYF. The CDR3 nucleotides are TGTGCCAGCAGTTTCACGGGCGCCTACGAGCAGTACTTC.

This CDR3 reads CASTLTPVAGADTQYF. In nucleotides, the CDR3 is TGTGCCAGCACCCTCACCCCTGTAGCGGGAGCAGATACGCAGTATTTT. This chain joins TRBV9 and TRBJ2-3; TRBD2 matches at 9 bases. There are 16 residues in the CDR3. Trimming at V came to 6 bases and at J to 4 bases, leaving 12 bases not matched to a gene. Germline CDR1 and CDR2: SGDLS and YYNGEE.

This chain connects TRBV2 to TRBJ2-5; no reliable D call. The CDR3 length is 14 residues. CDR1 is SNHLY and CDR2 is FYNNEI in the germline V gene. V was pared by 1 base and J by 1 base, with 7 bases between. The CDR3 DNA sequence: TGTGCCAGCAGTGAAGGCTACACCCAAGAGACCCAGTACTTC. Its protein product is CASSEGYTQETQYF.

Concerning this clone: The sample has other DNA sequences that encode this CDR3 too. The CDR3 DNA sequence: TGTGCCAGCAGCCCGGGGACCGGGGAGCTGTTTTTT. Translated, it gives CASSPGTGELFF. The gene calls are TRBV12-3 or TRBV12-4 and TRBJ2-2; tentatively, D is TRBD2 (5 bases). This CDR3 spans 12 amino acids. V lost 6 bases to trimming and J lost 5 bases, with 7 bases between them.

The table lists this clone with a count of one. The chain uses TRBV2 and TRBJ2-7; D call uncertain. Trimming left V 6 bases short and J 5 bases short, with 20 bases between. The CDR3 contains 15 residues. Germline lookup yields CDR1 SNHLY and CDR2 FYNNEI. The CDR3 region has the DNA TGTGCCAGCAGGGAGTTAGGGAACCTCCACCACGAGCAGTACTTC. Protein sequence: CASRELGNLHHEQYF.

The chain is built from TRBV27 and TRBJ2-1; D is perhaps TRBD2 (5 bases). Germline values: CDR1 MNHEY, CDR2 SMNVEV (reference sequence). V was trimmed by 9 bases and J by 9 bases, leaving 18 bases between them. The CDR3 is made up of 13 amino acids. The CDR3 region has the DNA TGTGCCAGTTCTCGGGGTCCGGGCGGTGAGCAGTTCTTC. As protein: CASSRGPGGEQFF.

The V gene is TRBV5-4, the J gene TRBJ2-1, with TRBD2 identical over 11 bases. Germline V gene data show CDR1 as SGHNT and CDR2 as YYREEE (reference sequence). J gave up 4 bases and V 5 bases, and 8 bases lay outside the gene matches. The CDR3 spans 16 residues. Here the CDR3 reads CASREPGTSGYNEQFF. In DNA, the CDR3 is TGTGCCAGCAGGGAACCGGGGACTAGCGGTTACAATGAGCAGTTCTTC.

With regard to this clone: Sequence at one end of the junction differs from germline and may be a read error. The gene calls are TRBV3-1 (or the pseudogene TRBV3-2) and TRBJ2-1; TRBD2 aligns across 10 bases. The CDR3 extends over 14 amino acids. Germline-derived CDR1 and CDR2 are LGHDT and YNNKEL (reference sequence). CDR3 in DNA: TGTGCCAGCAGTCAAGCGGGGGGGCAAAATGAGCAGTTCTTC. This sequence encodes CASSQAGGQNEQFF.

This chain uses TRBV4-1 with TRBJ2-7; 7 bases fit TRBD1. This CDR3 has 14 amino acids. Germline V gives CDR1 MGHRA, CDR2 YSYEKL. The J segment lost 1 base and the V segment lost 5 bases, leaving 5 bases of the junction unmatched. This CDR3 reads CASSSGQLSYEQYF. Written as DNA, the CDR3 is TGCGCCAGCAGCTCGGGACAGCTTTCCTACGAGCAGTACTTC.

The genes are TRBV7-9 and TRBJ1-1; TRBD1 aligns across 9 bases. With 5 bases clipped from V and 1 base from J, the junction kept 2 bases outside the gene matches. Germline CDR1 is SEHNR and CDR2 is FQNEAQ (reference sequence). CDR3 length: 14 amino acids. Written as DNA, the CDR3 is TGTGCCAGCAGCCGGGGACAGGGGAACACTGAAGCTTTCTTT. Amino acids: CASSRGQGNTEAFF.

This clone occurred a few times. This chain links TRBV19 with TRBJ1-2; D possibly corresponds to TRBD1 (6 bases). Germline CDR1 reads LNHDA; CDR2 reads SQIVND (reference sequence). The CDR3 runs to 15 residues. Trimming removed 2 bases at V and 5 bases at J, with 15 bases between. This CDR3 reads CASSILDRPRYGYTF. As DNA, the CDR3 is TGTGCCAGTAGTATACTTGACAGGCCCCGGTATGGCTACACCTTC.

The chain is built from TRBV5-4 and TRBJ1-4, with D maybe TRBD1 (5 bases). The CDR3 length is 15 residues. With 0 bases removed from V and 6 bases from J, the gap between germline ends came to 12 bases. Germline loops: CDR1 SGHNT, CDR2 YYREEE (reference sequence). CDR3 in amino acids: CASSLGGVSDEKLFF. The CDR3 coding sequence is TGTGCCAGCAGCTTGGGGGGGGTATCTGATGAAAAACTGTTTTTT.

This rearrangement joins TRBV7-9 to TRBJ2-1; D gene ambiguous. The V gene lost 1 base and the J gene lost 6 bases, with 4 bases spanning the gap. In germline, CDR1 is SEHNR, CDR2 FQNEAQ (reference sequence). The CDR3 has 12 amino acids. Here the CDR3 DNA reads TGTGCCAGCAGCTTAGGGATCAATGAGCAGTTCTTC. Amino acids: CASSLGINEQFF.

The J gene is TRBJ1-2, the V gene TRBV28; D gene ambiguous. V lost 6 bases to trimming and J lost 3 bases, with 11 bases between them. The germline CDR1 and CDR2 sequences are MDHEN and SYDVKM. CDR3 length: 13 residues. Written as DNA, the CDR3 is TGTGCCAGCAGCTCCACCGAAGACTATGGCTACACCTTC. Protein sequence: CASSSTEDYGYTF.

The chain has TRBV7-9 and TRBJ2-1; D is unclear. V dropped 5 bases and J dropped 4 bases, with 15 bases sitting between them. From germline, CDR1 is SEHNR and CDR2 FQNEAQ (reference sequence). The CDR3 is 15 amino acids. CDR3 sequence (DNA): TGTGCCAGCAGCCGCGATGGCGGATATTACAATGAGCAGTTCTTC. Its translation is CASSRDGGYYNEQFF.